What follows are 28 T cell receptor beta chains derived from one specimen sequenced in a study of CD8+ T cells in alopecia areata (dated by TCRdb to the late 2010s). The library was produced with the immunoSEQ multiplex PCR assay. To provide template for TCR sequencing, every sample had RNA extracted and reverse transcribed into cDNA. In its TCRdb copy, this immuneACCESS table keeps in-frame sequences only and misses some clones. Where compared with another copy, unresolved V genes explain less than half of these, and the others have no known cause. In all, the sample holds roughly 200,000 clones, and around two fifths of those were seen once. Just under 0.5% of the sample rests with the top ten. What this sample's treatment or condition label stands for: oral pan-JAK inhibitor, 5-10 mg twice daily. Specimen: CD4+ T cells sorted from blood, collected between weeks 30 and 35, from a patient treated with tofacitinib. These receptors all stem from a human donor with alopecia areata.

Worth noting for this clone: Distinct nucleotide sequences in the sample also encode this CDR3. The gene calls are TRBV4-1 and TRBJ1-2, with 7 positions matching TRBD1. V was clipped by 1 base and J by 4 bases; unmatched bases: 3. This CDR3 is 14 amino acids long. Per the germline V gene, CDR1 is MGHRA and CDR2 is YSYEKL. This CDR3 reads CASSQVGQSYGYTF. The CDR3 DNA reads as TGCGCCAGCAGCCAAGTGGGACAGAGCTATGGCTACACCTTC.

CDR3 amino acids: CASSDGGTQNYEQYF. The CDR3 DNA sequence: TGTGCCAGCAGTGATGGGGGAACGCAGAACTACGAGCAGTACTTC. This chain connects TRBV6-1 to TRBJ2-7; D is possibly TRBD1 or TRBD2 (5 bases each). Trimming left V 3 bases short and J 3 bases short, with 15 bases between. The CDR3 is 15 amino acids. Looked up from germline, CDR1 is MNHNS and CDR2 is SASEGT.

This clone was recorded at least ten times. The J gene is TRBJ1-1, the V gene TRBV28; no firm D call. V was cut by 4 bases and J by 9 bases, with 15 bases left in between. The CDR3 sequence is 13 residues long. Germline CDR1 MDHEN, CDR2 SYDVKM. CDR3 sequence reads: CASSSSPTNKAFF. CDR3 nucleotides: TGTGCCAGCAGTTCCTCCCCCACGAACAAAGCTTTCTTT.

V is TRBV7-9 and J is TRBJ2-7; TRBD2 aligns across 11 bases. V trimming: 6 bases; J trimming: 0 bases; junction bases outside the gene matches: 4. Germline V CDR1 and CDR2: SEHNR, FQNEAQ (reference sequence). CDR3 length: 15 residues. CDR3 sequence: CASRGLAESSYEQYF. In DNA form, the CDR3 reads TGTGCCAGCAGGGGACTAGCGGAAAGCTCCTACGAGCAGTACTTC.

The chain employs TRBV19 and TRBJ1-5; D is uncertain. V gave up 1 base and J gave up 0 bases, with 7 bases separating them. This CDR3 region has 15 residues. Germline values: CDR1 LNHDA, CDR2 SQIVND (reference sequence). In nucleotides, the CDR3 is TGTGCCAGTAGTATAGGTCTCCCTAGCAATCAGCCCCAGCATTTT. Its translation: CASSIGLPSNQPQHF.

V and J are TRBV7-9 and TRBJ2-1; D is undetermined. This CDR3 has 15 amino acids. CDR1 and CDR2 from the germline V gene are SEHNR and FQNEAQ (reference sequence). V was shortened by 9 bases and J by 0 bases, with 15 bases between the two germline ends. The CDR3 bases are TGTGCCAGTCGACGGCGGCAGAGCTCCTACAATGAGCAGTTCTTC. Residues: CASRRRQSSYNEQFF. The complete variable domain, with remaining parts taken from reference TRBV7-9 and TRBJ2-1, reads DTGVSQNPRHKITKRGQNVTFRCDPISEHNRLYWYRQTLGQGPEFLTYFQNEAQLEKSRLLSDRFSAERPKGSFSTLEIQRTEQGDSAMYLCASRRRQSSYNEQFFGPGTRLTVL.

This clone was counted only a few times. The gene calls are TRBV29-1 and TRBJ1-1; possibly TRBD1 for D (6 bases). The CDR3 sequence is 15 residues long. CDR1 is SQVTM and CDR2 is ANQGSEA in the germline V gene. V shed 1 base and J shed 1 base, with 13 bases lying between them. The CDR3 loop reads CSVEVDHRENTEAFF. The CDR3 coding sequence is TGCAGCGTTGAAGTAGATCACAGGGAGAACACTGAAGCTTTCTTT. The variable domain in full, with the rest retrieved from reference TRBV29-1 and TRBJ1-1, is SAVISQKPSRDICQRGTSLTIQCQVDSQVTMMFWYRQQPGQSLTLIATANQGSEATYESGFVIDKFPISRPNLTFSTLTVSNMSPEDSSIYLCSVEVDHRENTEAFFGQGTRLTVV.

In regard to this clone: This CDR3 is missing its conserved last phenylalanine or tryptophan, likely due to a read error. The J gene is TRBJ1-1, the V gene TRBV29-1, with no clear D. The CDR3 totals 11 residues. CDR1 is SQVTM, CDR2 ANQGSEA, per germline. V lost 4 bases to trimming and J lost 5 bases, with 8 bases between them. As DNA, the CDR3 is TGCAGCGTTGTGCCGGGGACTGAAGCTTTCCTT. Its protein is CSVVPGTEAFL.

This sequence joins TRBV7-2 and TRBJ2-1, with D unresolved. The germline V gene has CDR1 SGHTA and CDR2 FQGNSA. Trimming took 4 bases from V and 7 from J, leaving 14 bases between them. The CDR3 is 14 amino acids. CDR3 sequence: CASSSPDVGNEQFF. In DNA form, the CDR3 reads TGTGCCAGCAGCTCTCCTGACGTGGGGAATGAGCAGTTCTTC. Variable domain in full (rest from reference TRBV7-2 and TRBJ2-1): GAGVSQSPSNKVTEKGKDVELRCDPISGHTALYWYRQSLGQGLEFLIYFQGNSAPDKSGLPSDRFSAERTGGSVSTLTIQRTQQEDSAVYLCASSSPDVGNEQFFGPGTRLTVL.

CDR3: CASTSGSWDYEQYF. CDR3 in DNA: TGTGCCAGCACCTCGGGGAGTTGGGACTACGAGCAGTACTTC. The chain carries TRBV7-2 and TRBJ2-7; tentatively, D is TRBD2 (5 bases). This CDR3 is built from 14 residues. V shed 7 bases and J shed 3 bases, with 16 bases lying between them. Germline V gene data show CDR1 as SGHTA and CDR2 as FQGNSA.

This chain uses TRBV5-1 with TRBJ2-5, with D maybe TRBD2 (5 bases). In germline, CDR1 is SGHRS, CDR2 YFSETQ. The CDR3 is 15 amino acids. V was trimmed by 5 bases and J by 2 bases, leaving 16 bases between them. The CDR3 reads CASRQGPGIQETQYF. The CDR3 region has the DNA TGCGCCAGCAGGCAAGGACCGGGGATACAAGAGACCCAGTACTTC. Full variable domain (rest looked up from reference TRBV5-1 and TRBJ2-5): KAGVTQTPRYLIKTRGQQVTLSCSPISGHRSVSWYQQTPGQGLQFLFEYFSETQRNKGNFPGRFSGRQFSNSRSEMNVSTLELGDSALYLCASRQGPGIQETQYFGPGTRLLVL.

J is TRBJ2-7 and V is TRBV6-6; TRBD2 agrees at 7 bases. The CDR3 has 16 amino acids. V was pared by 7 bases and J by 2 bases, with 14 bases of the junction left unmatched. Per germline, CDR1 MNHNY and CDR2 SVGAGI (reference sequence). For the CDR3, the DNA is TGTGCCAGCACCCCCGTCGGTCGGGAGGCCACCTACGAGCAGTACTTC. It encodes CASTPVGREATYEQYF.

This clone turned up a few times. V and J are TRBV7-6 and TRBJ2-3; 9 bases are shared with TRBD2. J gave up 4 bases and V 1 base, and 6 bases lay outside the gene matches. Germline V gene sequence: CDR1 SGHVS, CDR2 FNYEAQ. This CDR3 contains 16 residues. The DNA of the CDR3 is TGTGCCAGCAGCTTAGTCCAGCGGGAGGCCCCAGATACGCAGTATTTT. Amino acid sequence: CASSLVQREAPDTQYF.

This clone has a handful of counts. The V and J genes are TRBV7-9 and TRBJ1-4; a possible D gene is TRBD1 (6 bases). Germline V lookup: CDR1 SEHNR, CDR2 FQNEAQ (reference sequence). The CDR3 sequence is 16 residues long. With 4 bases removed from V and 0 bases from J, the gap between germline ends came to 12 bases. CDR3 bases: TGTGCCAGCAGCTCAGGGGACGGCGCAACTAATGAAAAACTGTTTTTT. Translating gives CASSSGDGATNEKLFF.

V and J are TRBV30 and TRBJ2-1, with D perhaps matching TRBD1 (8 bases). Germline-derived CDR1 and CDR2 are GTSNPN and SVGIG (reference sequence). This CDR3 spans 15 amino acids. V lost 4 bases to trimming and J lost 4 bases, with 17 bases between them. This CDR3 reads CAWNQGQGGYNEQFF. In DNA, the CDR3 is TGTGCCTGGAACCAAGGACAGGGAGGGTACAATGAGCAGTTCTTC. Supplemented by reference TRBV30 and TRBJ2-1, the full variable domain reads SQTIHQWPATLVQPVGSPLSLECTVEGTSNPNLYWYRQAAGRGLQLLFYSVGIGQISSEVPQNLSASRPQDRQFILSSKKLLLSDSGFYLCAWNQGQGGYNEQFFGPGTRLTVL.

The table lists this clone with a few counts. The rearrangement joins TRBV30 to TRBJ1-6; D remains ambiguous. Between the trimmed V and J ends, which lost 3 bases and 9 bases, there was a span of 12 bases. The CDR3 is made up of 13 amino acids. The germline gives CDR1 GTSNPN, CDR2 SVGIG (reference sequence). The CDR3 protein is CAWRGFSGSPLHF. CDR3 DNA: TGTGCCTGGAGGGGGTTCTCGGGTTCACCCCTCCACTTT.

This clone was observed a handful of times. This chain joins TRBV4-1 and TRBJ1-5; tentative D call: TRBD1 (6 bases). The CDR3 is 14 amino acids. From germline, CDR1 is MGHRA and CDR2 YSYEKL. Trimming left V 1 base short and J 3 bases short, with 7 bases between. The CDR3: CASSQGTVNQPQHF. The CDR3 nucleotides are TGCGCCAGCAGCCAAGGGACAGTCAATCAGCCCCAGCATTTT.

The gene calls are TRBV11-2 and TRBJ2-7, with D hard to call. Germline V CDR1 and CDR2: SGHAT, FQNNGV. Trimming took 3 bases from V and 8 from J, leaving 8 bases between them. The CDR3 consists of 11 residues. The CDR3 loop is CASSLSQQQYF. For the CDR3, the DNA is TGTGCCAGCAGCTTGAGCCAACAGCAGTACTTC.

The gene calls are TRBV4-1 and TRBJ2-3; tentatively, D is TRBD2 (6 bases). The V end lost 6 bases, the J end lost 2 bases, and 18 bases lay between the germline ends. Germline lookup yields CDR1 MGHRA and CDR2 YSYEKL. This CDR3 contains 16 residues. CDR3 sequence: CASRNFAGHNTDTQYF. The CDR3 coding sequence is TGCGCCAGCAGGAACTTTGCGGGGCACAACACAGATACGCAGTATTTT.

This sequence joins TRBV7-9 and TRBJ2-3; perhaps TRBD2 as D (5 bases). Trimming took off 0 bases at V and 5 bases at J, with 12 bases between the two ends. The CDR3 runs 15 residues. Germline CDR1 SEHNR, CDR2 FQNEAQ (reference sequence). CDR3 loop: CASSLASQAGDTQYF. Here the CDR3 DNA reads TGTGCCAGCAGCTTAGCGAGCCAGGCGGGAGATACGCAGTATTTT.

The chain employs TRBV9 and TRBJ1-3, with D perhaps TRBD1 (6 bases). This CDR3 contains 15 residues. V was cut by 7 bases and J by 2 bases, with 16 bases left in between. Germline assignment: CDR1 SGDLS and CDR2 YYNGEE. CDR3 loop: CASGGAGATGNTIYF. The CDR3 coding sequence is TGTGCCAGCGGAGGGGCAGGGGCAACTGGAAACACCATATATTTT. The full variable domain, completed using reference TRBV9 and TRBJ1-3, is DSGVTQTPKHLITATGQRVTLRCSPRSGDLSVYWYQQSLDQGLQFLIQYYNGEERAKGNILERFSAQQFPDLHSELNLSSLELGDSALYFCASGGAGATGNTIYFGEGSWLTVV.

The chain carries TRBV23-1 and TRBJ1-2, with 9 nucleotides matching TRBD1. TRBV23-1 is given ORF status, its function remaining uncertain. This CDR3 region has 18 residues. V gave up 5 bases and J gave up 0 bases; unmatched junction bases: 13. The DNA of the CDR3 is TGCGCCAGCAGTTTACAACAGGGGGCAGGGAAGGCTAACTATGGCTACACCTTC. Translating it yields CASSLQQGAGKANYGYTF.

V usage is TRBV7-2 and J usage is TRBJ1-1; tentatively, D is TRBD1 (6 bases). The germline V and J ends were trimmed by 4 bases and 0 bases, with 12 bases remaining between them. The germline V gene has CDR1 SGHTA and CDR2 FQGNSA. There are 15 residues in the CDR3. In nucleotides, the CDR3 is TGTGCCAGCAGCTCCTCCCAGGGGATGAACACTGAAGCTTTCTTT. Amino acids: CASSSSQGMNTEAFF.

This clone was counted between two and nine times. Within the sample, other DNA sequences also encode this same CDR3. The rearrangement uses TRBV2 and TRBJ2-1; D is uncertain. V was trimmed by 8 bases and J by 6 bases, leaving 8 bases between them. The germline V gene has CDR1 SNHLY and CDR2 FYNNEI. There are 11 residues in the CDR3. The CDR3 loop reads CASRRLNEQFF. The CDR3 DNA reads as TGTGCCAGCCGACGGCTCAATGAGCAGTTCTTC. The full variable domain, completed using reference TRBV2 and TRBJ2-1, is EPEVTQTPSHQVTQMGQEVILRCVPISNHLYFYWYRQILGQKVEFLVSFYNNEISEKSEIFDDQFSVERPDGSNFTLKIRSTKLEDSAMYFCASRRLNEQFFGPGTRLTVL.

The table lists this clone with a few counts. The rearrangement uses TRBV2 and TRBJ2-7; TRBD1 agrees at 11 bases. The CDR3 contains 16 residues. After removal of 6 bases from V and 1 base from J, the junction contained 8 bases not matched to a gene. Per germline, CDR1 SNHLY and CDR2 FYNNEI. CDR3 nucleotides: TGTGCCAGCAGCCTATCCCGGGACAGGGGGTCCTACGAGCAGTACTTC. Its protein is CASSLSRDRGSYEQYF.

This clone was seen a handful of times. This rearrangement joins TRBV30 to TRBJ2-2, with D possibly TRBD1 on 5 matching bases. V lost 3 bases, J lost 2 bases, and 16 bases lay in between. Looked up from germline, CDR1 is GTSNPN and CDR2 is SVGIG (reference sequence). CDR3 length: 16 residues. The CDR3 reads CAWSAKDTLNTGELFF. The CDR3 region has the DNA TGTGCCTGGAGCGCAAAGGACACACTAAACACCGGGGAGCTGTTTTTT.

This clone was observed a handful of times. This chain uses TRBV11-3 with TRBJ2-2; D tentatively reads TRBD1 or TRBD2 (5 bases each). Trimming pared 7 bases from V and 2 bases from J, leaving 8 bases between. Germline loops: CDR1 SGHNT, CDR2 YENEEA. CDR3 length: 13 residues. The CDR3 spells CASNRDNTGELFF. CDR3 nucleotides: TGTGCCAGCAACCGGGACAACACCGGGGAGCTGTTTTTT.

The genes are TRBV11-2 and TRBJ1-4, with TRBD1 identical over 9 bases. Losses at the gene ends were 6 bases for V and 7 bases for J; bases not matched to a gene: 9. There are 15 residues in the CDR3. Germline V CDR1 and CDR2: SGHAT, FQNNGV. The CDR3 is CASSSHRGRGEKLFF. The CDR3 region has the DNA TGTGCCAGCAGTTCACACAGGGGGCGCGGTGAAAAACTGTTTTTT.